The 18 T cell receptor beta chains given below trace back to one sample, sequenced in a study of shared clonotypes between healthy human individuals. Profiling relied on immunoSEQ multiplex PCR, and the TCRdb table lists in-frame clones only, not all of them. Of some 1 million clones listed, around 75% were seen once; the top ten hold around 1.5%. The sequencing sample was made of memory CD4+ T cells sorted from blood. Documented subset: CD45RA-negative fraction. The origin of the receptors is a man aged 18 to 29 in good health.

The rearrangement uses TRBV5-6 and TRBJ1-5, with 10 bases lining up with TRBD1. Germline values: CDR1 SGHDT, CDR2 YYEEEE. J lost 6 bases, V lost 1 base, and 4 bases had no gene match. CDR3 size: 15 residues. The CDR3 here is CASSLLTGGPQPQHF. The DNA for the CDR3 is TGTGCCAGCAGCTTGTTGACAGGGGGCCCTCAGCCCCAGCATTTT.

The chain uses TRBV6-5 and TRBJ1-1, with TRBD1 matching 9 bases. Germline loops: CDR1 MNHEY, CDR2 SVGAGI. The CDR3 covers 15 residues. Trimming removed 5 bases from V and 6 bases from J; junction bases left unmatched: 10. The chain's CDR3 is CASSTRDRVVPEAFF. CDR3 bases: TGTGCCAGCAGTACCCGGGACAGGGTGGTTCCTGAAGCTTTCTTT.

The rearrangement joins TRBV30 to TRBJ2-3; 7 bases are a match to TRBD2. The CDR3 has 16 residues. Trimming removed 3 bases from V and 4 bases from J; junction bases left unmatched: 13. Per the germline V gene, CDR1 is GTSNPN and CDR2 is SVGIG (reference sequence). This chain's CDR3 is CAWRGGRTRVADTQYF. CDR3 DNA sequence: TGTGCCTGGAGAGGTGGGCGGACTAGGGTTGCAGATACGCAGTATTTT.

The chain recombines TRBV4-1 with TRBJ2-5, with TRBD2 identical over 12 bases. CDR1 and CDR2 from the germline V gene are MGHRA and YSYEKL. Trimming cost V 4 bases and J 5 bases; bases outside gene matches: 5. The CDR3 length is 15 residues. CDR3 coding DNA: TGCGCCAGCAGCCCTAGCGGGGGGGCCAGTGAGACCCAGTACTTC. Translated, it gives CASSPSGGASETQYF.

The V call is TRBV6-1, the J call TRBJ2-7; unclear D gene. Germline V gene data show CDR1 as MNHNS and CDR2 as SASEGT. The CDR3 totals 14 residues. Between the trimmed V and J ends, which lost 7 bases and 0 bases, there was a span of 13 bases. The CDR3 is CASTIKETSYEQYF. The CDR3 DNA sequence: TGTGCCAGCACCATCAAGGAGACCTCCTACGAGCAGTACTTC.

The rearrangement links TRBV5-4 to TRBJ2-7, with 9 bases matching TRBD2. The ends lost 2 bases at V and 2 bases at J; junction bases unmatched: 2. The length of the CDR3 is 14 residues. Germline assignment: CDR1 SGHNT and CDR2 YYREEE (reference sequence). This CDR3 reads CASSLTSGPYEQYF. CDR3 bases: TGTGCCAGCAGCTTAACTAGCGGGCCCTACGAGCAGTACTTC. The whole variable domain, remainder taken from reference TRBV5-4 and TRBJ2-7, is ETGVTQSPTHLIKTRGQQVTLRCSSQSGHNTVSWYQQALGQGPQFIFQYYREEENGRGNFPPRFSGLQFPNYSSELNVNALELDDSALYLCASSLTSGPYEQYFGPGTRLTVT.

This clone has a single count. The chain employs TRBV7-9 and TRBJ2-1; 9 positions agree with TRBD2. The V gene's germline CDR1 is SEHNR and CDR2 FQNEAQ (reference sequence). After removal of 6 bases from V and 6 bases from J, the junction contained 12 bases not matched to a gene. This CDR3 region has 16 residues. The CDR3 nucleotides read TGTGCCAGCAGTCTACCCAGTAGCGGGAGCCGCAATGAGCAGTTCTTC. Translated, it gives CASSLPSSGSRNEQFF.

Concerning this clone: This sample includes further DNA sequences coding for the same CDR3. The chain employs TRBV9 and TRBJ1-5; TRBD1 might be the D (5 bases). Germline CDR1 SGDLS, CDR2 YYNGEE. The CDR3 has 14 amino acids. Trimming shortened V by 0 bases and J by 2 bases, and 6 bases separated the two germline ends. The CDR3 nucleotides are TGTGCCAGCAGCGTAGGGGGGGGCAATCAGCCCCAGCATTTT. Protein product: CASSVGGGNQPQHF.

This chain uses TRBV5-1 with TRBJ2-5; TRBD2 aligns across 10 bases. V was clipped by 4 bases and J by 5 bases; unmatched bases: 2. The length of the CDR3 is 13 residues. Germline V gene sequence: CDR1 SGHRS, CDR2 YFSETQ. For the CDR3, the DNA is TGCGCCAGCAGCCCAGCGGGAGGGGAGACCCAGTACTTC. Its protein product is CASSPAGGETQYF.

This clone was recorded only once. CDR3 bases: TGTGCCTGCTCCTCGAGGAGGGGGCAAGAGACCCAGTACTTC. Its translation is CACSSRRGQETQYF. This sequence joins TRBV30 and TRBJ2-5; D is tentatively TRBD1 or TRBD2 (6 bases each). The V gene's germline CDR1 is GTSNPN and CDR2 SVGIG (reference sequence). V shed 6 bases and J shed 2 bases, with 16 bases lying between them. There are 14 residues in the CDR3.

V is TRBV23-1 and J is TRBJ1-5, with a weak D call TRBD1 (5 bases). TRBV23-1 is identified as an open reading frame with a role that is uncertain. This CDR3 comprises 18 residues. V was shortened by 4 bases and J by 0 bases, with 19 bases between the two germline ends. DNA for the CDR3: TGCGCCAGCAGTCTCTTTACCCACGGGACCTATAGCAATCAGCCCCAGCATTTT. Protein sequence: CASSLFTHGTYSNQPQHF.

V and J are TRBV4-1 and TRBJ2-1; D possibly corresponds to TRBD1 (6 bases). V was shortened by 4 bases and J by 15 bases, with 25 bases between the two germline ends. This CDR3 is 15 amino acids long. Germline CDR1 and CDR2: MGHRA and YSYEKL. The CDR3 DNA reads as TGCGCCAGCAGCCCGATGGGTGGGGACATTCTGAATGGGTTCTTC. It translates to CASSPMGGDILNGFF.

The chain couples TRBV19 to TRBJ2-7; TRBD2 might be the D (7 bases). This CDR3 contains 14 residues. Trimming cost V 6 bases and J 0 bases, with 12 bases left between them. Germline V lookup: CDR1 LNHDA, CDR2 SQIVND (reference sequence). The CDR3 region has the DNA TGTGCCAGTAGCCGGGGGGACATCTCCTACGAGCAGTACTTC. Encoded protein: CASSRGDISYEQYF.

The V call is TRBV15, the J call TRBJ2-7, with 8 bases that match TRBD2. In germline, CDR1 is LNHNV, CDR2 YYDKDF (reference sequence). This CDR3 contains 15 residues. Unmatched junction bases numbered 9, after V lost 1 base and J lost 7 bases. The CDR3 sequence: CATSRGRDSGGEQYF. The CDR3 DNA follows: TGTGCCACCAGCAGAGGAAGGGACTCGGGAGGGGAGCAGTACTTC. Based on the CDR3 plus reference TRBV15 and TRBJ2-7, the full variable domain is DAMVIQNPRYQVTQFGKPVTLSCSQTLNHNVMYWYQQKSSQAPKLLFHYYDKDFNNEADTPDNFQSRRPNTSFCFLDIRSPGLGDTAMYLCATSRGRDSGGEQYFGPGTRLTVT.

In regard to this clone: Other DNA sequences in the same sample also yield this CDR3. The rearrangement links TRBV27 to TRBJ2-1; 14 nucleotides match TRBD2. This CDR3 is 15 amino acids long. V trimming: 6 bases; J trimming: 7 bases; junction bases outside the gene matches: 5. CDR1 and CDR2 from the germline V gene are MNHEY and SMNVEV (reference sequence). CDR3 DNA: TGTGCCAGCAGCCCGGGACTAGCGGGAGTTAATGAGCAGTTCTTC. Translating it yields CASSPGLAGVNEQFF.

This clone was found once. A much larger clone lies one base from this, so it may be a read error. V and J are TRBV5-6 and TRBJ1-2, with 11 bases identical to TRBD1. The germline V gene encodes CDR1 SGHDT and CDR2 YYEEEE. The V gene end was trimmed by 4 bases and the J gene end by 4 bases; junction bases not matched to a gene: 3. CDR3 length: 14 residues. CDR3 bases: TGTGCCAGCAGCACCGGGACAGGGGGCTATGGCTACACCTTC. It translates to CASSTGTGGYGYTF.

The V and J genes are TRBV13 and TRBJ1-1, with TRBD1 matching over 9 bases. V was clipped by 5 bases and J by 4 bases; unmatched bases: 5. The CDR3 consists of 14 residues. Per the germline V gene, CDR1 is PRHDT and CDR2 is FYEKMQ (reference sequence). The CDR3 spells CASSHRDRATEAFF. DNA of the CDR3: TGTGCCAGCAGCCACCGGGACAGGGCCACTGAAGCTTTCTTT.

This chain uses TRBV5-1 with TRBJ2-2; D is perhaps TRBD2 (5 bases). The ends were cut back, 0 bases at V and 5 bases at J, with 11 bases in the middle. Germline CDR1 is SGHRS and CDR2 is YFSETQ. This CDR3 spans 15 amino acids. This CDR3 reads CASSLVGIPTGELFF. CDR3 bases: TGCGCCAGCAGCTTGGTCGGGATCCCTACCGGGGAGCTGTTTTTT.